This T cell receptor (beta chain) stems from a study of early T cells in non-severe SARS-CoV-2 infection. The V and J ends lost 5 bases and 2 bases respectively, with 9 bases between them. CDR1 and CDR2 from the germline V gene are SGHRS and YFSETQ. The CDR3 runs to 13 residues. This clonotype was observed at least ten times. TCRdb independently ran MiXCR on the 5' RACE reads; one entry per CDR3 protein. The sample shows tens of thousands of distinct CDR3 sequences, more than 9% of them seen only once. The sequencing input was whole blood. This clonotype was obtained from an adult who was a healthcare worker with PCR-confirmed SARS-CoV-2 infection or an uninfected control (not recorded which). This chain connects TRBV5-1 to TRBJ2-3; D remains unclear. The CDR3 loop reads CASRLDFTDTQYF. The CDR3 nucleotides read TGCGCCAGCAGGCTAGACTTCACAGATACGCAGTATTTT.